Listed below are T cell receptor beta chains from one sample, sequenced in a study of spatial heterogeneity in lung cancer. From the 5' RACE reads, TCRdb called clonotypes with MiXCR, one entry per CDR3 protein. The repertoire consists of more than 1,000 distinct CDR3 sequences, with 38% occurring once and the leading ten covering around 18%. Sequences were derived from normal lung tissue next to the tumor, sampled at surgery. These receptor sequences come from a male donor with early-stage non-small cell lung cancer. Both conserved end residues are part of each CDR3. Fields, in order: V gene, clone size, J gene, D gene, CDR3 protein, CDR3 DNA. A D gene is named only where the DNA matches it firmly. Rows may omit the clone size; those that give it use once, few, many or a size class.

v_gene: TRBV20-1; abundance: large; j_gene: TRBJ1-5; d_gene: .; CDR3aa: CSASIMGQPQHF; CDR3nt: TGCAGTGCTAGTATTATGGGCCAGCCCCAGCATTTT
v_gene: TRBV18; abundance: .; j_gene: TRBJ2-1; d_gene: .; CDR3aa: CASSLLAQSLYNEQFF; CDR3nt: TGTGCCAGCTCACTCCTCGCACAGAGCCTGTACAATGAGCAGTTCTTC
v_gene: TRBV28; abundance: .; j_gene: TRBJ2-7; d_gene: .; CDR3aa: CASSFLGQAGWDEQYF; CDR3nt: TGTGCCAGCAGTTTCCTCGGGCAGGCAGGTTGGGACGAGCAGTACTTC
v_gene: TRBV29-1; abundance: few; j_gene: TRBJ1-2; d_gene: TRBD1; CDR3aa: CSVADRGRIYGYTF; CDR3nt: TGCAGCGTTGCAGACAGGGGGCGCATCTATGGCTACACCTTC
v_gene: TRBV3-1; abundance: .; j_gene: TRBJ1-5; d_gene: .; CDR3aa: CASSHNKGNQPQHF; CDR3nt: TGTGCCAGCAGCCATAATAAGGGCAATCAGCCCCAGCATTTT
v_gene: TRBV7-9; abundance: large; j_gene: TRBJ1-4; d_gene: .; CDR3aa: CASSRNEKLFF; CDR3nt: TGTGCCAGCAGCCGGAATGAAAAACTGTTTTTT
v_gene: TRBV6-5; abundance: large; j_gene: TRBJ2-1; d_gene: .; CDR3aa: CASSRTGTGTYNEQFF; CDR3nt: TGTGCCAGCAGTCGAACCGGGACTGGGACCTACAATGAGCAGTTCTTC